Here is one T cell receptor (beta chain) with its context. This sample was included in a study of CD4 T cells in relation to SARS-CoV-2 and coronaviruses. Trimming took 0 bases from V and 4 from J, leaving 16 bases between them. The germline CDR1 and CDR2 sequences are SGHRS and YFSETQ. The CDR3 has 16 residues. Deep TCR-beta sequencing used DNA from uncultured naive and memory CD4+ T cells. TCRdb keeps only in-frame clones here, not all; method: immunoSEQ multiplex PCR. The table shows about 59,000 clones, with just over 85% occurring only once. The unexposed donors gave CD4+ T cells in about 2010-2019, prior to COVID-19.

The genes are TRBV5-1 and TRBJ1-2; D unresolved. The sequence came from a human donor in good health. The sequencing sample was made of memory CD4+ T cells from PBMCs. Here the CDR3 reads CASSLEGMGASYGYTF. The CDR3 DNA reads TGCGCCAGCAGCTTGGAAGGAATGGGAGCGAGCTATGGCTACACCTTC.